The 30 T cell receptor beta chains below were found in one sample sequenced in a study of PD-L1 blockade in urothelial cancer. Specified time point: pretreatment peripheral blood. Some clones are missing from TCRdb's copy, which holds only in-frame ones; the method was immunoSEQ multiplex PCR. The top ten clones hold 1.5% to 2% of a sample with 95,000 or so clones, roughly 84% of them seen once. Material: PBMCs, obtained around atezolizumab (anti-PD-L1) treatment. All receptors derive from a man in his fifties or sixties with urothelial cancer.

CDR3: CSAPGSLAGTNEQFF. For the CDR3, the DNA is TGCAGCGCACCGGGGTCTCTAGCGGGAACCAATGAGCAGTTCTTC. The chain uses TRBV29-1 and TRBJ2-1; 9 bases fit TRBD2. The CDR3 loop spans 15 amino acids. The trim removed 7 bases at V and 6 bases at J, leaving 13 bases unmatched. In germline, CDR1 is SQVTM, CDR2 ANQGSEA.

The CDR3 DNA reads as TGTGCCAGCAGCTTAGGGGTCAGGGATACAGATACGCAGTATTTT. Protein product: CASSLGVRDTDTQYF. This chain uses TRBV11-2 with TRBJ2-3; D might be TRBD1 (5 bases). Germline lookup yields CDR1 SGHAT and CDR2 FQNNGV. The CDR3 length is 15 residues. Trimming left V 1 base short and J 3 bases short, with 11 bases between.

This rearrangement joins TRBV7-3 to TRBJ2-6, with a possible D match to TRBD1 (6 bases). The CDR3 consists of 11 residues. Looked up from germline, CDR1 is SGHTA and CDR2 is FQGTGA. Trimming shortened V by 5 bases and J by 13 bases, and 9 bases separated the two germline ends. CDR3 sequence (DNA): TGTGCCAGCAGCAGAGGACAGGTCCTGACTTTC. It specifies CASSRGQVLTF.

The V gene is TRBV4-2, the J gene TRBJ2-7; 11 bases map to TRBD1. Germline values: CDR1 LGHNA, CDR2 YNFKEQ. After removal of 6 bases from V and 4 bases from J, the junction contained 5 bases not matched to a gene. This CDR3 has 14 amino acids. CDR3 loop: CASSAGTGGYEQYF. In nucleotides, the CDR3 is TGTGCCAGCAGTGCCGGGACAGGGGGATACGAGCAGTACTTC.

This chain joins TRBV5-1 and TRBJ1-1, with a possible D match to TRBD1 (5 bases). V was pared by 5 bases and J by 0 bases, with 11 bases between. The CDR3 loop spans 14 amino acids. Germline CDR1 and CDR2: SGHRS and YFSETQ. CDR3 in DNA: TGCGCCAGCAGGAGACAGACCATGAACACTGAAGCTTTCTTT. Translating gives CASRRQTMNTEAFF.

The V gene is TRBV5-1, the J gene TRBJ2-5; D is undetermined. Germline CDR1 is SGHRS and CDR2 is YFSETQ. This CDR3 is built from 13 residues. V was cut by 1 base and J by 4 bases, with 8 bases left in between. CDR3 DNA sequence: TGCGCCAGCAGCTTGCAGCCGGGAGAGACCCAGTACTTC. As protein: CASSLQPGETQYF.

In this sample, this clone turned up a few times. The rearrangement links TRBV23-1 to TRBJ2-1, with D uncertain. TRBV23-1 is an ORF, and what it does is uncertain. V shed 2 bases and J shed 5 bases, with 13 bases lying between them. The length of the CDR3 is 15 residues. CDR3 coding DNA: TGCGCCAGCAGTCAAACCCACGACACGGACAATGAGCAGTTCTTC. Translating gives CASSQTHDTDNEQFF.

This chain connects TRBV5-1 to TRBJ2-3; D is uncertain. The CDR3 is 17 amino acids. V was shortened by 1 base and J by 1 base, with 16 bases between the two germline ends. The germline CDR1 and CDR2 sequences are SGHRS and YFSETQ. Written as DNA, the CDR3 is TGCGCCAGCAGCTTGTACAGCCCCTTTCCTGGCACAGATACGCAGTATTTT. It is translated as CASSLYSPFPGTDTQYF.

The genes are TRBV6-6 and TRBJ2-7, with 8 positions matching TRBD2. The CDR3 extends over 15 amino acids. Germline V gene data show CDR1 as MNHNY and CDR2 as SVGAGI (reference sequence). The ends lost 0 bases at V and 2 bases at J; junction bases unmatched: 3. The CDR3 bases are TGTGCCAGCAGTTACTCTAGCGGGGCCGCCTACGAGCAGTACTTC. Translated: CASSYSSGAAYEQYF.

The V and J genes are TRBV9 and TRBJ1-2, with a possible D match to TRBD1 (5 bases). V was pared by 3 bases and J by 3 bases, with 18 bases between. The CDR3 loop spans 16 amino acids. Germline-derived CDR1 and CDR2 are SGDLS and YYNGEE. CDR3 DNA sequence: TGTGCCAGCAGCGAGCCCGAAGCAGGGAGGGACTATGGCTACACCTTC. This codes for CASSEPEAGRDYGYTF.

V usage is TRBV7-3 and J usage is TRBJ2-5; TRBD2 matches at 9 bases. The CDR3 extends over 14 amino acids. Germline CDR1 is SGHTA and CDR2 is FQGTGA. V lost 5 bases to trimming and J lost 4 bases; unmatched junction nucleotides: 5. The CDR3 reads CASSPGLAGETQYF. Here the CDR3 DNA reads TGTGCCAGCAGCCCGGGACTAGCTGGAGAGACCCAGTACTTC.

The chain employs TRBV6-5 and TRBJ2-5; 7 bases map to TRBD2. V dropped 2 bases and J dropped 5; count of bases not matched to a gene: 5. The CDR3 is 14 residues long. Germline V gene sequence: CDR1 MNHEY, CDR2 SVGAGI. CDR3 sequence: CASSYMGGGETQYF. CDR3 in DNA: TGTGCCAGCAGTTACATGGGCGGGGGTGAGACCCAGTACTTC.

The chain uses TRBV10-1 and TRBJ2-5, with a tentative D call TRBD2 (5 bases). The CDR3 contains 14 residues. From germline, CDR1 is WNHNN and CDR2 SYGVQD (reference sequence). The V end was cut by 7 bases, the J end by 1 base, with 13 bases between. In DNA, the CDR3 is TGCGCCAGCAACGGGCGGGTCAGCCAAGAGACCCAGTACTTC. This codes for CASNGRVSQETQYF.

The chain recombines TRBV6-6 with TRBJ1-1; possibly TRBD1 for D (6 bases). The CDR3 has 15 residues. The V gene lost 3 bases and the J gene lost 3 bases, with 14 bases spanning the gap. CDR1 and CDR2 (germline): MNHNY, SVGAGI (reference sequence). This chain's CDR3 is CASSYRRGGDTEAFF. CDR3 nucleotides: TGTGCCAGCAGTTATCGGAGGGGGGGGGACACTGAAGCTTTCTTT.

The chain joins TRBV9 to TRBJ1-1; 7 positions agree with TRBD1. V was clipped by 1 base and J by 4 bases; unmatched bases: 4. The germline V gene has CDR1 SGDLS and CDR2 YYNGEE. There are 14 residues in the CDR3. The CDR3 nucleotides read TGTGCCAGCAGCGTACAGGGGGTTGGCACTGAAGCTTTCTTT. Translating it yields CASSVQGVGTEAFF.

The chain has TRBV5-1 and TRBJ1-5; a possible D gene is TRBD1 (6 bases). V dropped 7 bases and J dropped 6 bases, with 14 bases sitting between them. This CDR3 region has 13 residues. The germline CDR1 and CDR2 sequences are SGHRS and YFSETQ. The chain's CDR3 is CASSSGGGQPQHF. The CDR3 coding sequence is TGCGCCAGCTCTTCGGGAGGGGGTCAGCCCCAGCATTTT.

This clone was detected once. This chain links TRBV11-2 with TRBJ2-1; 7 bases are a match to TRBD2. Unmatched junction bases numbered 8, after V lost 2 bases and J lost 7 bases. The CDR3 consists of 15 residues. Germline CDR1 reads SGHAT; CDR2 reads FQNNGV. CDR3 protein: CASSLQAPAGNEQFF. In DNA, the CDR3 is TGTGCCAGCAGCTTACAAGCCCCAGCGGGAAATGAGCAGTTCTTC.

The chain recombines TRBV10-1 with TRBJ2-1; 8 nucleotides match TRBD1. Trimming took 6 bases from V and 6 from J; bases not matched to a gene: 7. The CDR3 is 14 residues long. Germline assignment: CDR1 WNHNN and CDR2 SYGVQD (reference sequence). The CDR3 DNA is TGCGCCAGCAGCACAGGGGGTCTGACCAATGAGCAGTTCTTC. Amino acid sequence: CASSTGGLTNEQFF.

The gene calls are TRBV7-9 and TRBJ1-1; D gene unclear. The V gene's germline CDR1 is SEHNR and CDR2 FQNEAQ (reference sequence). The V gene lost 4 bases and the J gene lost 6 bases, with 21 bases spanning the gap. The CDR3 covers 16 residues. The CDR3 DNA is TGTGCCAGCAGCTCCCCTGGGTTCGGGTCGAGCGCTGAAGCTTTCTTT. Amino acid sequence: CASSSPGFGSSAEAFF.

The V gene is TRBV7-9, the J gene TRBJ1-4, with D tentatively TRBD1 (5 bases). The CDR3 extends over 14 amino acids. CDR1 is SEHNR, CDR2 FQNEAQ, per germline (reference sequence). The ends were cut back, 5 bases at V and 3 bases at J, with 10 bases in the middle. CDR3 sequence (DNA): TGTGCCAGCAGCCCTACCAGGGCTAATGAAAAACTGTTTTTT. Its translation is CASSPTRANEKLFF.

There are many counts of this clone. The V and J genes are TRBV1 and TRBJ2-2; the D call TRBD1 from the table was never checked on the DNA. TRBV1 is designated a pseudogene. The CDR3 has 15 residues. CDR3 nucleotides: TGCACCAGCAGCACAGGTTACTTGCCCACCGGGGAGCTGTTTTTT. Translated, it gives CTSSTGYLPTGELFF.

As for this clone: The junction departs from germline at one end; a sequencing error may be responsible. V gene TRBV6-5 combines with J gene TRBJ1-6, with TRBD1 identical over 9 bases. Germline assignment: CDR1 MNHEY and CDR2 SVGAGI. The CDR3 extends over 16 amino acids. The CDR3 reads CASSNSQGANNSPLHF. CDR3 sequence (DNA): TGTGCCAGCAGTAACTCACAGGGGGCCAATAATTCACCCCTCCACTTT.

V and J are TRBV6-1 and TRBJ2-7, with D tentatively TRBD1 (6 bases). Trimming removed 8 bases at V and 3 bases at J, with 11 bases between. The germline gives CDR1 MNHNS, CDR2 SASEGT. The CDR3 extends over 12 amino acids. CDR3 sequence (DNA): TGTGCCAGCCCCAGGGACAACTACGAGCAGTACTTC. This gives the protein CASPRDNYEQYF.

The chain carries TRBV7-9 and TRBJ2-2, with no clear D. Germline V lookup: CDR1 SEHNR, CDR2 FQNEAQ (reference sequence). The CDR3 has 15 residues. Trimming cost V 7 bases and J 0 bases, with 12 bases left between them. Written as DNA, the CDR3 is TGTGCCAGCACCCCTCACAGTACGAACACCGGGGAGCTGTTTTTT. It is translated as CASTPHSTNTGELFF. The full variable domain, its missing parts supplied by reference TRBV7-9 and TRBJ2-2, is DTGVSQNPRHKITKRGQNVTFRCDPISEHNRLYWYRQTLGQGPEFLTYFQNEAQLEKSRLLSDRFSAERPKGSFSTLEIQRTEQGDSAMYLCASTPHSTNTGELFFGEGSRLTVL.

The chain joins TRBV11-2 to TRBJ1-2; 8 nucleotides line up with TRBD1. V dropped 6 bases and J dropped 13; count of bases not matched to a gene: 10. Germline V gene lookup returns CDR1 SGHAT and CDR2 FQNNGV. This CDR3 contains 12 residues. The CDR3 DNA reads TGTGCCAGCAGTTCTCAGGGGGCATCGGGCACCTTC. This encodes CASSSQGASGTF.

The chain is built from TRBV13 and TRBJ2-2; 9 bases are shared with TRBD2. CDR3 length: 17 residues. Trimming at V came to 2 bases and at J to 2 bases, leaving 6 bases not matched to a gene. Germline V gene sequence: CDR1 PRHDT, CDR2 FYEKMQ (reference sequence). The CDR3 loop is CASSLQSGRRNTGELFF. The DNA of the CDR3 is TGTGCCAGCAGCTTACAGAGCGGGAGGAGAAACACCGGGGAGCTGTTTTTT.

The J gene is TRBJ2-1, the V gene TRBV2; D is undetermined. This CDR3 comprises 11 residues. Germline V gene lookup returns CDR1 SNHLY and CDR2 FYNNEI. V was shortened by 7 bases and J by 5 bases, with 6 bases between the two germline ends. CDR3 sequence reads: CASNLHNEQFF. The CDR3 DNA follows: TGTGCCAGCAATCTCCACAATGAGCAGTTCTTC.

This clone was found a few times. This chain connects TRBV18 to TRBJ2-2; 8 bases are shared with TRBD2. Losses at the gene ends were 1 base for V and 3 bases for J; bases not matched to a gene: 10. CDR3 length equals 18 residues. CDR1 is KGHSH, CDR2 LQKENI, per germline. The CDR3 is CASSPRVAGGPDTGELFF. The CDR3 region has the DNA TGTGCCAGCTCACCACGCGTCGCGGGGGGCCCCGACACCGGGGAGCTGTTTTTT.

The chain uses TRBV18 and TRBJ1-1; D call uncertain. The V and J ends lost 0 bases and 1 base respectively, with 12 bases between them. Germline CDR1 reads KGHSH; CDR2 reads LQKENI. The length of the CDR3 is 16 residues. Here the CDR3 reads CASSPPFRDSNTEAFF. As DNA, the CDR3 is TGTGCCAGCTCACCACCGTTTCGCGATTCGAACACTGAAGCTTTCTTT.

The chain employs TRBV6-1 and TRBJ2-1, with 9 bases matching TRBD1. CDR1 is MNHNS and CDR2 is SASEGT in the germline V gene. CDR3 length: 15 amino acids. J gave up 7 bases and V 5 bases, and 9 bases lay outside the gene matches. In DNA form, the CDR3 reads TGTGCCAGCAGTCTCACAGGGGGCGCGAGAAATGAGCAGTTCTTC. Its protein is CASSLTGGARNEQFF.